The T cell receptor (beta chain) under discussion was sequenced for a study of a mutant IDH1 vaccine in newly diagnosed glioma (dated by TCRdb to about 2021). At the level of the whole study: Patients were given eight vaccinations, in weeks 1, 3, 5, 7, 11, 15, 19 and 23, which matched visits V03 through V10. Peripheral blood samples were drawn at six visits, namely V03 (baseline), V05, V07, V10, V12 and V13. Prior to enrollment, standard therapy consisting of radiotherapy alone, temozolomide alone, or radiochemotherapy with temozolomide had been administered to patients, with the combination being received by most patients. In the chemotherapy-containing groups, vaccination started alongside temozolomide cycles, whereas in patients who had radiotherapy alone it started 4-6 weeks after radiotherapy. Longitudinal TCRB deep sequencing was performed for fewer than 30 treated patients wherever samples were available for exploratory analyses. Of the approximately 33 treated patients, about 60% were male and about 40% were female, and the mean age was roughly 38 years.

What the work shows at the level of the full study, not this receptor alone: According to the authors, sample limitations meant that analyses of patient blood samples could not be reproduced. Vaccine-induced immune responses across multiple MHC alleles were detected in approximately 94% of patients. PBMC samples for TCRB deep sequencing were selected based on availability. Pseudoprogression seemed to be unrelated to changes in the top peripheral T cell clonotypes found by TCRB sequencing.

The library was made by the immunoSEQ multiplex PCR assay. Following the manufacturer's protocol, the hsTCRB Kit was used to amplify rearranged TCR beta chain sequences. Sequencing of TCRB libraries was carried out on an Illumina MiSeq. As for the original processing: Demultiplexing, trimming and gene mapping were performed with the kit vendor's proprietary platform. The table was pulled from immuneACCESS by TCRdb, which kept in-frame rearrangements only. Such tables lose some clones; where checked, under half of the loss comes from unresolved V genes, and the rest has no known cause. The V and J calls and clone size are taken from that table; D and trimming were inferred from the DNA. This sample holds more than 55,000 clones; approximately 80% were observed only once. The ten largest clones represent 3% to 4% of the sample. Interpreted using the paper, the time point label stands for: week 11, during vaccination. A 20-mer mutant IDH1 peptide at 300 micrograms in Montanide made up each vaccine dose, which was injected subcutaneously together with topical imiquimod. Donors had newly diagnosed WHO grade 3 or 4 IDH1-mutant astrocytomas with loss of nuclear ATRX. The samples were drawn from NOA16, a multicentre, single-arm, open-label phase I trial in Germany that tested a mutant IDH1 peptide vaccine in humans for the first time. The DNeasy Blood and Tissue Kit was used to extract genomic DNA from EDTA blood for TCRB sequencing.

Comments on this clone: Its antigen has not been determined. No base quality information exists; no much larger clone differs at one position.

Sequences were derived from PBMCs, sampled from a glioma patient whose treatment included an IDH1 peptide vaccine. The receptor's source is a man aged 25-40 years with glioma.

CDR3 sequence: CASSATLLNEKLFF. The nucleotide sequence is given as TGTGCCAGCAGCGCGACACTTCTTAATGAAAAACTGTTTTTT. Recombination linked TRBV5-8 to TRBJ1-4; a confident D gene designation cannot be given. From its cysteine to its phenylalanine, the CDR3 spans 14 amino acids. Of the read, only the CDR3 DNA is kept; its 42 bases are in frame from base 1. V lost 4 bases and J lost 4 bases; the stretch between them is 11 bases long. CDR1 is given as SGHTS and CDR2 as YDEGEE, both from the germline V gene.